Presented here are 22 T cell receptor beta chains from one specimen sequenced in a study of blood T cell repertoires in COVID-19. Sequencing used immunoSEQ multiplex PCR; TCRdb keeps in-frame clones, though not all of them. This sample has hundreds of thousands of clones, with 70% to 90% found just once. Sequenced sample: PBMCs or T cells enriched from blood (not recorded which). The receptors come from a woman aged 25 to 39 who had recovered from COVID-19.

The chain is built from TRBV25-1 and TRBJ2-2, with D perhaps matching TRBD2 (6 bases). Germline CDR1 MGHDK, CDR2 SYGVNS. Between the trimmed V and J ends, which lost 4 bases and 6 bases, there was a span of 9 bases. This CDR3 has 13 residues. The CDR3 DNA follows: TGTGCCAGCAGTGGGGGGGACGCCGGGGAGCTGTTTTTT. Its translation is CASSGGDAGELFF. Based on the CDR3 plus reference TRBV25-1 and TRBJ2-2, the full variable domain is EADIYQTPRYLVIGTGKKITLECSQTMGHDKMYWYQQDPGMELHLIHYSYGVNSTEKGDLSSESTVSRIRTEHFPLTLESARPSHTSQYLCASSGGDAGELFFGEGSRLTVL.

V is TRBV28 and J is TRBJ1-1; D is perhaps TRBD1 (5 bases). CDR1 is MDHEN and CDR2 is SYDVKM in the germline V gene. This CDR3 has 14 residues. Trimming removed 1 base at V and 5 bases at J, with 11 bases between. The CDR3 nucleotides read TGTGCCAGCAGTTTATACGGGGGGAAGACTGAAGCTTTCTTT. It codes for CASSLYGGKTEAFF. The variable domain in full, with the rest retrieved from reference TRBV28 and TRBJ1-1, is DVKVTQSSRYLVKRTGEKVFLECVQDMDHENMFWYRQDPGLGLRLIYFSYDVKMKEKGDIPEGYSVSREKKERFSLILESASTNQTSMYLCASSLYGGKTEAFFGQGTRLTVV.

The chain carries TRBV5-1 and TRBJ2-1; weak D call: TRBD2 (6 bases). Germline CDR1 SGHRS, CDR2 YFSETQ. V was cut by 3 bases and J by 15 bases, with 16 bases left in between. The CDR3 runs 12 residues. Here the CDR3 reads CASSSRELGMFF. The CDR3 nucleotides read TGCGCCAGCAGCTCTCGGGAGTTAGGGATGTTCTTC.

This chain joins TRBV6-4 and TRBJ2-1; TRBD2 matches at 7 bases. Germline trimming cut 2 bases from V and 5 bases from J; bases unmatched to any gene: 9. Germline CDR1 reads MRHNA; CDR2 reads SNTAGT. There are 16 residues in the CDR3. The CDR3 DNA reads as TGTGCCAGCAGTGACGCCAGCGGGGTAGGGCACAATGAGCAGTTCTTC. This gives the protein CASSDASGVGHNEQFF.

The chain is built from TRBV18 and TRBJ2-5; TRBD2 matches 11 bases. Germline assignment: CDR1 KGHSH and CDR2 LQKENI. The CDR3 runs 16 residues. The ends lost 4 bases at V and 3 bases at J; junction bases unmatched: 7. CDR3 DNA sequence: TGTGCCAGCTCACTATTCCTAGCGGGAGGTGAAGAGACCCAGTACTTC. The encoded protein is CASSLFLAGGEETQYF.

The chain couples TRBV29-1 to TRBJ1-1; D gene uncertain. The CDR3 is made up of 11 amino acids. Trimming removed 8 bases from V and 10 bases from J, with 17 bases in between. Germline V gene data show CDR1 as SQVTM and CDR2 as ANQGSEA. The CDR3 is CSSWTPGGAFF. CDR3 nucleotides: TGCAGCTCGTGGACCCCCGGAGGAGCTTTCTTT.

The chain employs TRBV28 and TRBJ2-7, with 7 positions matching TRBD1. CDR3 length: 14 amino acids. The germline V gene encodes CDR1 MDHEN and CDR2 SYDVKM. V dropped 3 bases and J dropped 8; count of bases not matched to a gene: 10. CDR3 region: CASSLLGTVSKQYF. CDR3 bases: TGTGCCAGCAGTTTGCTCGGGACAGTAAGTAAGCAGTACTTC.

CDR3 coding DNA: TGTGCCAGCAGCTTAGGTGCGGGGTCGAGCATATATTTT. Its protein is CASSLGAGSSIYF. V usage is TRBV13 and J usage is TRBJ1-3; D uncertain. The CDR3 extends over 13 amino acids. Germline loops: CDR1 PRHDT, CDR2 FYEKMQ (reference sequence). Trimming removed 0 bases from V and 12 bases from J, with 12 bases in between.

This clone was observed a handful of times. This chain uses TRBV7-2 with TRBJ2-1; 8 positions agree with TRBD1. Germline values: CDR1 SGHTA, CDR2 FQGNSA. J lost 4 bases, V lost 5 bases, and 7 bases had no gene match. The CDR3 is 15 amino acids. CDR3 protein: CASSPGGAGYNEQFF. The DNA for the CDR3 is TGTGCCAGCAGCCCAGGGGGCGCGGGTTACAATGAGCAGTTCTTC.

This sequence joins TRBV19 and TRBJ2-3; D unresolved. V shed 6 bases and J shed 3 bases, with 19 bases lying between them. Germline-derived CDR1 and CDR2 are LNHDA and SQIVND (reference sequence). This CDR3 is 16 amino acids long. The CDR3: CASSRASARGTDTQYF. CDR3 bases: TGTGCCAGTAGCCGAGCGAGCGCAAGAGGAACAGATACGCAGTATTTT.

The V call is TRBV27, the J call TRBJ2-7; 7 nucleotides agree with TRBD1. CDR1 and CDR2 (germline): MNHEY, SMNVEV (reference sequence). The ends lost 5 bases at V and 2 bases at J; junction bases unmatched: 6. This CDR3 region has 14 residues. As DNA, the CDR3 is TGTGCCAGCAGTCCTACAGGGGTTCCCTACGAGCAGTACTTC. Protein sequence: CASSPTGVPYEQYF.

The rearrangement joins TRBV9 to TRBJ2-2, with D possibly being TRBD1 (5 bases). Trimming left V 0 bases short and J 3 bases short, with 12 bases between. Germline V CDR1 and CDR2: SGDLS, YYNGEE. CDR3 size: 16 residues. In nucleotides, the CDR3 is TGTGCCAGCAGCGTAGGTCAGGGTCAGTACACCGGGGAGCTGTTTTTT. Translation gives CASSVGQGQYTGELFF.

The J gene is TRBJ1-3, the V gene TRBV27; D may be TRBD1 (5 bases). Trimming took off 6 bases at V and 4 bases at J, with 16 bases between the two ends. Germline CDR1 reads MNHEY; CDR2 reads SMNVEV (reference sequence). The CDR3 runs 15 residues. This CDR3 reads CASRPLGGSGNTIYF. The CDR3 coding sequence is TGTGCCAGCAGGCCTTTGGGGGGATCCGGAAACACCATATATTTT.

This rearrangement joins TRBV19 to TRBJ1-1; a possible D gene is TRBD1 (5 bases). The CDR3 contains 14 residues. Germline CDR1 LNHDA, CDR2 SQIVND (reference sequence). Trimming stripped 7 bases from V and 8 bases from J, with 20 bases between. Here the CDR3 reads CASIPGERISEAFF. CDR3 nucleotides: TGTGCCAGTATTCCGGGGGAGAGGATCTCAGAAGCTTTCTTT.

V gene TRBV6-5 combines with J gene TRBJ2-1; TRBD2 aligns across 12 bases. CDR1 is MNHEY and CDR2 is SVGAGI in the germline V gene. With V trimmed by 6 bases and J by 5 bases, 5 bases remained unmatched. This CDR3 comprises 15 residues. The CDR3 sequence is CASRPLAGGNNEQFF. The CDR3 coding sequence is TGTGCCAGCAGGCCCCTAGCGGGAGGGAACAATGAGCAGTTCTTC.

The chain joins TRBV5-5 to TRBJ2-5; tentative D call: TRBD1 (6 bases). This CDR3 contains 15 residues. The ends were cut back, 4 bases at V and 1 base at J, with 14 bases in the middle. Germline V gene data show CDR1 as SGHKS and CDR2 as YYEKEE (reference sequence). CDR3 protein: CASSKPRGPQETQYF. CDR3 coding DNA: TGTGCCAGCAGCAAACCCAGGGGTCCCCAAGAGACCCAGTACTTC.

The chain links TRBV28 to TRBJ1-3; tentative D call: TRBD1 (5 bases). Germline loops: CDR1 MDHEN, CDR2 SYDVKM. Trimming cost V 0 bases and J 0 bases, with 12 bases left between them. This CDR3 spans 17 amino acids. The CDR3 region has the DNA TGTGCCAGCAGTTTATGGGTAACAGGTAGCTCTGGAAACACCATATATTTT. This codes for CASSLWVTGSSGNTIYF.

CDR3 amino acids: CASSNRGRFTDTQYF. The CDR3 DNA reads as TGTGCCAGCAGCAACAGGGGGCGCTTCACAGATACGCAGTATTTT. The chain uses TRBV7-9 and TRBJ2-3, with TRBD1 matching over 9 bases. This CDR3 contains 15 residues. In germline, CDR1 is SEHNR, CDR2 FQNEAQ (reference sequence). V was pared by 5 bases and J by 2 bases, with 5 bases of the junction left unmatched.

This chain connects TRBV12-3 or TRBV12-4 to TRBJ1-1, with D maybe TRBD1 (6 bases). The CDR3 contains 11 residues. V was shortened by 7 bases and J by 8 bases, with 11 bases between the two germline ends. The CDR3 DNA is TGTGCCAGCACCCAGGGGCTGGAAGCTTTCTTT. Translated: CASTQGLEAFF.

The chain is built from TRBV27 and TRBJ1-2; no clear D gene. CDR3 length equals 15 residues. Trimming left V 0 bases short and J 4 bases short, with 12 bases between. The germline V gene encodes CDR1 MNHEY and CDR2 SMNVEV (reference sequence). CDR3 in DNA: TGTGCCAGCAGTTTATCGGGGTGGCGGGTCTATGGCTACACCTTC. Its protein product is CASSLSGWRVYGYTF.

The chain is built from TRBV18 and TRBJ1-2; TRBD1 aligns across 12 bases. After removal of 1 base from V and 7 bases from J, the junction contained 4 bases not matched to a gene. The V gene's germline CDR1 is KGHSH and CDR2 LQKENI. There are 15 residues in the CDR3. In DNA form, the CDR3 reads TGTGCCAGCTCACCACGGGACAGGGGGCGGTTTGGCTACACCTTC. This translates into CASSPRDRGRFGYTF.

The V gene is TRBV5-5, the J gene TRBJ1-2; 7 bases are a match to TRBD1. V lost 1 base, J lost 0 bases, and 9 bases stayed unmatched. Germline CDR1 and CDR2: SGHKS and YYEKEE (reference sequence). CDR3 length: 17 amino acids. The CDR3 sequence is CASSLSRPGTANYGYTF. CDR3 nucleotide sequence: TGTGCCAGCAGCTTGAGCCGTCCCGGGACAGCTAACTATGGCTACACCTTC. The entire variable domain, with the rest obtained from reference TRBV5-5 and TRBJ1-2, is as follows: DAGVTQSPTHLIKTRGQQVTLRCSPISGHKSVSWYQQVLGQGPQFIFQYYEKEERGRGNFPDRFSARQFPNYSSELNVNALLLGDSALYLCASSLSRPGTANYGYTFGSGTRLTVV.